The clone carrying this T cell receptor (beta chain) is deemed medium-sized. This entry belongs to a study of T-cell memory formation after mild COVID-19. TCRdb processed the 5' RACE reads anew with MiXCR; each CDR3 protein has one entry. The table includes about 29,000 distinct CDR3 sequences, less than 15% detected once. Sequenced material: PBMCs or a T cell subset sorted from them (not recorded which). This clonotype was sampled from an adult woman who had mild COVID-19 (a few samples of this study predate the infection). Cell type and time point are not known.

The CDR3 spells CASSDSSVTYNEQFF. The CDR3 DNA reads TGTGCCAGCAGTGACTCTAGCGTGACCTACAATGAGCAGTTCTTC. The chain links TRBV6-4 to TRBJ2-1; TRBD2 might be the D (5 bases). V shed 0 bases and J shed 2 bases, with 8 bases lying between them. CDR3 size: 15 residues. Germline loops: CDR1 MRHNA, CDR2 SNTAGT.